This T cell receptor beta chain was found in a study of CD8 T cells in Susac syndrome (dated by TCRdb to between 2018 and 2021). Describing the broader study: Whether CD8+ T cell activation and differentiation in Susac syndrome was antigen driven was tested using repertoire sequencing.

Trimming takes 6 bases from V and 0 bases from J, and the germline ends sit 12 bases apart. CDR1 and CDR2 were assigned from the germline V gene as MNHEY and SVGAGI. The CDR3 measures 14 amino acids from cysteine to phenylalanine. Left in the record is the CDR3 DNA by itself, 42 bases read in frame from the first base. High-throughput TCR beta sequencing profiled peripheral blood CD8+ and CD4+ T cells from healthy donors, Susac syndrome patients and multiple sclerosis patients. The multiple sclerosis controls were treatment-naive patients who had stable or active relapsing-remitting disease and met the revised McDonald criteria. CD8+ TEMRA cells were enriched by FACS, while bulk CD8+ and CD4+ T cells were purified by magnetic negative isolation. Blood was collected in EDTA tubes and processed within 24 hours, with PBMCs isolated through density gradient centrifugation. PBMCs intended for TCR sequencing were cryopreserved in liquid nitrogen and were subsequently thawed in a 37 degrees C water bath. The sorted or isolated CD4+, CD8+ and CD8+ TEMRA cells reached a purity of at least 90%.

A note on this clonotype: Its recognized antigen is unknown. Base qualities were left out, and no much larger clone turns up one base away.

The paper's findings and limits, for the study overall: The study acknowledged that relatively few individuals were included in the TCR sequencing and HLA analysis.

RNA was extracted using the RNeasy kit, and about 0.5 to 1 ug of the RNA was reverse transcribed with random hexamers. TCR beta CDR3 regions were amplified with the immunoSEQ multiplex PCR assay covering 54 Vbeta and 13 Jbeta segments. To correct PCR amplification bias, a synthetic template baseline was used for both primer optimization and computational correction. The study's processing was this. Only productive sequences were kept, with reads annotated to V, D and J genes according to IMGT and analyzed in immunoSEQ Analyzer. Clonality was computed as one minus Shannon entropy normalized by log2 of the number of productive unique sequences. For each patient and control, public and private clones were evaluated among the 100 most prevalent clones. Susac-specific clones were defined as absent from healthy and MS cohorts, over a thousand published viral clones and other ImmuneACCESS disease sequences. TCRdb's own reprocessing of the public reads used fastp at Q25 and MiXCR and kept productive beta chains. Rows matching on CDR3 protein sequence are summarized as one entry with the most common DNA and genes. TCRdb's processing, not the study's, gives the V and J calls here. The sample includes a few hundred thousand distinct CDR3 sequences, with 95% observed a single time. The leading ten clones occupy around 0.099% of the sample.

Recombination connected TRBV6-5 to TRBJ2-7; the D gene lacks a confident call. Material: CD4+ T cells from PBMCs. The clonotype comes from a human donor with multiple sclerosis. Here the CDR3 is given as CASRIRPSSYEQYF. The DNA is TGTGCCAGCAGGATTAGACCGAGCTCCTACGAGCAGTACTTC.